This T cell receptor beta chain comes out of a study of T-cell memory formation after mild COVID-19 (dated by TCRdb to the early 2020s). Background for the entire study: TCR sequence clusters from the two donors were largely donor specific. In a couple of donors, T-cell clones that expanded and contracted after mild COVID-19 were tracked by sequencing TCRalpha and TCRbeta repertoires over time. The cohort was made up of two young adult volunteers, one female and one male, who were previously healthy.

This clonotype was recorded at least ten times. No antigen is known for it. One base away there is no much larger clone; base qualities are not given. Ficoll-Paque density gradient centrifugation was used to isolate PBMCs. Instrument used: Illumina NovaSeq 6000. cDNA libraries for TCRalpha and TCRbeta were prepared by 5'RACE using constant-segment primers, with sample barcodes and unique molecular identifiers added. Trizol reagent was used to extract RNA from every sample. Library amplification was performed in two PCR steps, and a second sample barcode and Illumina TruSeq adapters were introduced in the second step. Sequencing of the libraries was done on an Illumina NovaSeq, producing 2 x 150 bp paired-end reads. On the study's bioinformatics: Reads were demultiplexed and collapsed into UMI-guided consensus sequences with migec v1.2.7. Using mixcr v2.1.11, the UMI consensuses were aligned to TRA and TRB V and J templates and assembled into clonotypes. Expanded or contracted clonotypes were those called significant by both edgeR and NoisET, with noise models trained on biological replicates. For edgeR calls, the thresholds were a false discovery rate-adjusted p below 0.01 and a log2 fold-change of 1. As an exploratory analysis of dynamics, max-normalized trajectories of the 1000 most abundant clonotypes were examined by PCA with hierarchical clustering. The CD4 or CD8 phenotype of responding clones was assigned using the separately sequenced CD4+ and CD8+ repertoires. TCRdb reworked the public reads: Q25 trimming with fastp, MiXCR clone assembly, productive beta chains retained. CDR3 protein duplicates are merged, each entry listing the most common genes and DNA. The authors' filters were not applied to this entry. This sample has about 44,000 distinct CDR3 sequences in its table, and over 6.5% of those were observed once. Of the sample, approximately 0.8% falls within the top ten clones.

Here is what the overall study found, with its caveats: Some responding clones were detected in pre-infection memory, suggesting pre-existing cross-reactive memory T cells joined the SARS-CoV-2 response. SARS-CoV-2 specificity was not confirmed for the second-wave clones peaking on day 37. Balanced CD4/CD8 phenotypes were observed for clones contracting from day 15 to 85, whereas a bias towards CD4+ was observed for a second wave of clones expanding from day 15 to 37. Contracting CD4+ clones were found mainly in CM and EM memory subsets, while CD8+ clones were enriched in EMRA. Only a couple of mild cases were covered by the study, and larger cohorts that include severe cases with pre-infection samples were considered necessary.

The CDR3 runs 13 residues from the cysteine to the phenylalanine. The read is trimmed to its CDR3 DNA, 39 bases read in frame from base 1. For CDR1 and CDR2, the germline V gene lists MGHDK and SYGVNS. Here V drops 9 bases and J drops 0 bases, and the junction holds 3 bases not matched to any gene. The material sequenced was PBMCs or a T cell subset sorted from them (not recorded which). The origin of this receptor is an adult who had mild COVID-19 (a few samples of this study predate the infection). The sample titles of this study are shuffled in the database, so cell type and time point are left out. This chain joins TRBV25-1 to TRBJ2-7, with 9 middle bases fitting TRBD1. The DNA is as follows: TGTGCCAGTAGACAGGGGGGCTCCTACGAGCAGTACTTC. Its protein is CASRQGGSYEQYF.